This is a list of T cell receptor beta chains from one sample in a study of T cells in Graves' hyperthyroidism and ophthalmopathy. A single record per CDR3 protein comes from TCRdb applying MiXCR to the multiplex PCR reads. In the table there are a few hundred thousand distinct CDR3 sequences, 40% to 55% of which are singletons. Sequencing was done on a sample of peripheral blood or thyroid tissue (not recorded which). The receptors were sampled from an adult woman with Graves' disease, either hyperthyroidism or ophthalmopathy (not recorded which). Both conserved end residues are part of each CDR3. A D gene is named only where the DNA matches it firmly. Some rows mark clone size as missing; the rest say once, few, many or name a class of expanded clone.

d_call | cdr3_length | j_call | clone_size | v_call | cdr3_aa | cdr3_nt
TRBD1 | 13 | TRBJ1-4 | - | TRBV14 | CASSHGQGGKLFF | TGTGCCAGCAGCCACGGACAGGGCGGGAAACTGTTTTTT
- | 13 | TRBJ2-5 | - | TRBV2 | CATSAGGQETQYF | TGTGCCACCTCAGCTGGCGGACAAGAGACCCAGTACTTC
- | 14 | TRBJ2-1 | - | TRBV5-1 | CASSSRLTNNEQFF | TGCGCCAGCAGCTCCCGACTAACTAACAATGAGCAGTTCTTC
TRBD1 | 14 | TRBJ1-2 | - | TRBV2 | CASNGQGGTYGYTF | TGTGCCAGCAATGGACAGGGGGGCACGTATGGCTACACCTTC
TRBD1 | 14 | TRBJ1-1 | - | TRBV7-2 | CASSLYGDRDRRFF | TGTGCCAGCAGCTTATATGGGGACAGGGACCGTCGTTTTTTT
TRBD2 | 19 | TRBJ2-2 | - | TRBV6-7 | CASSYPRTSGSEETGELFF | TGTGCCAGCAGTTACCCAAGGACTAGCGGGAGTGAGGAGACCGGGGAGCTGTTTTTT
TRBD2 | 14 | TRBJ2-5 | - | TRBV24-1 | CATSSKTGGETQYF | TGTGCCACCAGCAGTAAGACCGGGGGGGAGACCCAGTACTTC
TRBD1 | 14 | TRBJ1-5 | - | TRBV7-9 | CASSTDRVLRPQHF | TGTGCCAGCAGCACGGACAGGGTGTTAAGGCCCCAGCATTTT
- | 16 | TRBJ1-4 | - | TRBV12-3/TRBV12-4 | CASRAGASDAPEKLFF | TGTGCCAGCAGAGCGGGAGCGTCAGATGCCCCTGAAAAACTGTTTTTT
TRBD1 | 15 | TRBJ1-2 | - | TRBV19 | CASSKNRDRSYGYTF | TGTGCCAGTAGTAAAAACCGGGACAGGAGCTATGGCTACACCTTC
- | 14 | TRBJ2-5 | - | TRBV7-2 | CASSLSARQETQYF | TGTGCCAGCAGCTTATCAGCAAGGCAAGAGACCCAGTACTTC
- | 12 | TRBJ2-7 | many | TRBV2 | CASSFQGTEQYF | TGTGCCAGCAGTTTCCAGGGAACCGAGCAGTACTTC
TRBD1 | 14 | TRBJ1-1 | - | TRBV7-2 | CASSLRQGATEAFF | TGTGCCAGCAGCTTACGACAGGGGGCCACTGAAGCTTTCTTT
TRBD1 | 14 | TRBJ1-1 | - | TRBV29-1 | CSVHGQGRNTEAFF | TGCAGCGTTCACGGACAGGGAAGAAACACTGAAGCTTTCTTT
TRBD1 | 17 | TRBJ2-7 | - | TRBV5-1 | CASSGGTGDSSTYEQYF | TGCGCCAGCAGCGGCGGGACAGGTGACAGCTCAACCTACGAGCAGTACTTC
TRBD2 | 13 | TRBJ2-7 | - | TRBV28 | CASRLARNYEQYF | TGTGCCAGCAGACTAGCGAGGAACTACGAGCAGTACTTC
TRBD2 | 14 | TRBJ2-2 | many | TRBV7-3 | CASSSGTINGELFF | TGTGCCAGCAGCTCAGGGACTATTAACGGGGAGCTGTTTTTT
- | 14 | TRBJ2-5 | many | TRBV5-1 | CASSADRHQETQYF | TGCGCCAGCAGCGCAGACAGACACCAAGAGACCCAGTACTTC
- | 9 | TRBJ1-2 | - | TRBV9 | CAATQGYTF | TGTGCTGCGACGCAGGGCTACACCTTC
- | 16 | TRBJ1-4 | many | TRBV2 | CASRRVITGEGEKLFF | TGTGCCAGCAGAAGGGTTATCACGGGCGAAGGAGAAAAACTGTTTTTT
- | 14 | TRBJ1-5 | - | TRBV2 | CASSGSLMDQPQHF | TGTGCCAGCAGTGGATCCCTAATGGATCAGCCCCAGCATTTT
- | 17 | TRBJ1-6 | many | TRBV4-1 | CASSQTLQGNYNSPLHF | TGCGCCAGCAGCCAAACGTTGCAGGGCAACTATAATTCACCCCTCCACTTT
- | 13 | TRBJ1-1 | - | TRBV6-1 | CASSQLQDTEAFF | TGTGCCAGCAGTCAATTACAGGACACTGAAGCTTTCTTT
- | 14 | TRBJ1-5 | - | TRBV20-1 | CSASSAGGNQPQHF | TGCAGTGCCAGCAGTGCAGGGGGCAATCAGCCCCAGCATTTT
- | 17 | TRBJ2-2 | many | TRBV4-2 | CASSQDYGLAGTGELFF | TGTGCCAGCAGCCAAGATTATGGTCTAGCTGGCACCGGGGAGCTGTTTTTT
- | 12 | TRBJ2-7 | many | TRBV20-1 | CSASVVADEQYF | TGCAGTGCTAGCGTGGTAGCAGACGAGCAGTACTTC
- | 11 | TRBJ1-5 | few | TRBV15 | CATSRDGPQHF | TGTGCCACCAGCAGAGATGGGCCCCAGCATTTT
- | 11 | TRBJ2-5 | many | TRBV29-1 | CSGWGRETQYF | TGCAGCGGTTGGGGCAGGGAGACCCAGTACTTC
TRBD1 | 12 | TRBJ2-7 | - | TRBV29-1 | CSVGQGIYEQYF | TGCAGCGTGGGACAGGGGATCTACGAGCAGTACTTC
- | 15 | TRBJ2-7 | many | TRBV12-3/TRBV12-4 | CASSSGTVKSYEQYF | TGTGCCAGCAGTAGCGGGACAGTGAAATCCTACGAGCAGTACTTC
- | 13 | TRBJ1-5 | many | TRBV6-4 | CASSSGVNQPQHF | TGTGCCAGCAGCTCAGGCGTCAATCAGCCCCAGCATTTT
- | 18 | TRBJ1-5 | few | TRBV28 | CASTTTGQLRSSNQPQHF | TGTGCCAGCACCACGACGGGGCAGCTTCGATCTAGCAATCAGCCCCAGCATTTT
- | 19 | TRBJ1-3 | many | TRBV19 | CASLSRQGIENGAGNTIYF | TGTGCCAGTCTTTCTCGGCAGGGGATCGAGAATGGTGCTGGAAACACCATATATTTT
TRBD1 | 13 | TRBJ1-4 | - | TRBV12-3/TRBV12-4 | CASSPWTGRFLFF | TGTGCCAGCAGTCCATGGACAGGGAGGTTCCTGTTTTTT
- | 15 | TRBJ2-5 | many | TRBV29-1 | CSVEPRREREETQYF | TGCAGCGTTGAACCCCGACGGGAGCGGGAAGAGACCCAGTACTTC
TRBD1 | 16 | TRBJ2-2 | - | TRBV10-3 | CAISGTVDPNTGELFF | TGTGCCATCAGCGGGACAGTCGATCCTAACACCGGGGAGCTGTTTTTT
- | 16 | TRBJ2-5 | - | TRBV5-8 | CASSLDLPGRGETQYF | TGTGCCAGCAGCTTGGATCTACCCGGCCGTGGAGAGACCCAGTACTTC
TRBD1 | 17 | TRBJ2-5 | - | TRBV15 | CATRTSRDSITGETQYF | TGTGCCACCAGAACCTCCCGGGACAGTATCACCGGGGAGACCCAGTACTTC
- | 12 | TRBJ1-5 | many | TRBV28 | CASRSGVQPQHF | TGTGCCAGCAGGTCAGGGGTTCAGCCCCAGCATTTT
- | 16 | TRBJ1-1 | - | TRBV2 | CASSVAGRLSRTEAFF | TGTGCCAGCAGCGTTGCCGGCCGACTGTCGAGAACTGAAGCTTTCTTT
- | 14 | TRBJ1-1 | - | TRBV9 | CASTLGTANTEAFF | TGTGCCAGCACTCTCGGGACGGCAAACACTGAAGCTTTCTTT
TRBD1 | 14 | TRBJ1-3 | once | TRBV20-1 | CSAKEGARGNTIYF | TGCAGTGCTAAGGAGGGGGCGCGAGGAAACACCATATATTTT
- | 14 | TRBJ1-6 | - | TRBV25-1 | CASLERPGSSPLHF | TGTGCCAGCTTAGAGAGGCCAGGGTCTTCACCCCTCCACTTT
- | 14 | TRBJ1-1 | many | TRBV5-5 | CASSLSGQNTEAFF | TGTGCCAGCAGCTTGAGCGGGCAGAACACTGAAGCTTTCTTT
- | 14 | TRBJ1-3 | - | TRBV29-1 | CSVALPDRGNTIYF | TGCAGCGTTGCCCTCCCTGACCGGGGAAACACCATATATTTT
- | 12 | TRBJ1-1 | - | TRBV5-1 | CASSLAGPEAFF | TGCGCCAGCAGCTTGGCGGGGCCCGAAGCTTTCTTT
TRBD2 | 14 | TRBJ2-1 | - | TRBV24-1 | CATSDSSGSDEQFF | TGTGCCACCAGTGACTCAAGCGGGAGCGATGAGCAGTTCTTC
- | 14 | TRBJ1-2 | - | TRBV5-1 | CASSFGGSNYGYTF | TGCGCCAGCAGCTTTGGGGGCAGTAACTATGGCTACACCTTC
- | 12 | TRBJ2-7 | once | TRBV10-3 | CAISESEAEQYF | TGTGCCATCAGTGAGTCGGAGGCTGAGCAGTACTTC
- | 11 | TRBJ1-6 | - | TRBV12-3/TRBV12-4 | CASIWGSPLHF | TGTGCCAGCATTTGGGGTTCACCCCTCCACTTT
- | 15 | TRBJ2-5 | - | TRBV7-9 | CASSATGSFQETQYF | TGTGCCAGCAGCGCCACAGGGTCGTTCCAAGAGACCCAGTACTTC
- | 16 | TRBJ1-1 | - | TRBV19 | CASSPTAAKGNTEAFF | TGTGCCAGTAGTCCCACGGCAGCCAAGGGGAACACTGAAGCTTTCTTT
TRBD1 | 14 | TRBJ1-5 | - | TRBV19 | CASSTDRGGQPQHF | TGTGCCAGTAGCACCGACAGGGGGGGTCAGCCCCAGCATTTT
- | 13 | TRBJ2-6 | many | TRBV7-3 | CASSPPGANVLTF | TGTGCCAGCAGCCCCCCTGGAGCCAACGTCCTGACTTTC
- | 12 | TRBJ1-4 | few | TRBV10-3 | CASSFGREKLFF | TGTGCCAGCAGTTTTGGCCGGGAAAAACTGTTTTTT
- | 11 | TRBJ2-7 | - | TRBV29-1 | CSVEAVYEQYF | TGCAGCGTTGAAGCGGTTTACGAGCAGTACTTC